This record looks at one TCR beta chain sequence and its context. No antigen is known for it. No much larger clone is present one base from it, and per-base qualities are unavailable. Compared with germline, V lacks 4 bases and J lacks 0 bases; bases without a gene match: 12. Taken from the germline V gene, the CDR1 and CDR2 loops are MNHEY and SVGEGT. Including cysteine and phenylalanine, the CDR3 has 19 amino acids. This entry keeps only the CDR3 DNA: 57 bases, framed from base 1. The immunoSEQ Assay, a bias-controlled multiplex PCR, was used to amplify TCRbeta CDR3 regions from genomic DNA. The source study handled its data this way. Within the assay, amplification of reference gene primers was used to estimate how many nucleated cells each sample contained. To quantify the absolute abundance of each unique TCRbeta CDR3 rearrangement, sequence reads were collapsed and filtered. For each sample, productive Simpson clonality was calculated as the square root of Simpson's diversity index across productive rearrangements. As stored in TCRdb, this immuneACCESS dataset retains in-frame rearrangements with V and J assigned. A fraction of the clones does not appear; measured against another copy, unresolved V genes explain less than half of the discrepancy, and the remainder lacks a known reason. That table supplies the V and J calls and clone size; D and trimming were determined from the DNA. The sample contains about 59,000 clones, approximately 81% of them found a single time. In total, the top ten clones hold about 26% of the sample.

Collaborating institutions collected whole blood in K2EDTA tubes following their own protocols. For TCRbeta analysis, collaborators shipped samples in one of three forms: frozen whole blood, isolated PBMCs, or DNA extracted from either of those sample types. The data belong to a study of blood T cell repertoires in COVID-19 (dated by TCRdb to the early 2020s). Context from the whole study: Collaborator samples came from the United States, Italy and Spain and covered acute and convalescent phases of COVID-19. Where HLA class I and class II types were available, the types were taken from metadata supplied by the sample provider, not from assay-based typing. Subjects who had been exposed to COVID-19, were actively infected with it, or had recovered from it provided the deeply sampled blood TCRbeta repertoires that made up the dataset. A freely available public database, intended as a resource for researchers studying the immune response to SARS-CoV-2, is where the repertoires were released. A de-identified subject ID, COVID-19 status, age in years and sex were almost always included in the sample metadata. Samples came from the ongoing ImmuneRACE study (first 160 participants) plus 1,254 subjects from 6 global collaborators. The prospective study material was composed of cDNA or gDNA derived from T cells, B-cell-depleted T cells, or PBMCs. The paper's findings and limits, for the study overall: The amount of clinical and demographic metadata varied by source and participant and was provided uncurated.

This receptor chain uses TRBV6-2 or TRBV6-3 and TRBJ1-1, with TRBD1 identical over 12 junction bases. The sample taken for sequencing was peripheral blood. The sequence was obtained from a woman older than 75 with active or convalescent COVID-19. In nucleotides, the sequence is TGTGCCAGCAGTTGGACACACGGGACAGGGGGCAAGATGAACACTGAAGCTTTCTTT. Translated, it reads CASSWTHGTGGKMNTEAFF.